The source of this TCR beta chain is a study of shared clonotypes between healthy human individuals. Study-wide results and limits: Richness estimates generally favored naive over memory subsets.

The method was immunoSEQ multiplex PCR; TCRdb's version includes in-frame clones alone and lacks a portion of them. The repertoire has some 1,100,000 clones, around 78% of them found once; the top ten carry approximately 0.52%. Trimming shortened V by 5 bases and J by 3 bases, and 13 bases separated the two germline ends. CDR1 and CDR2 (germline): MNHNY, SVGAGI (reference sequence). This CDR3 region has 15 residues. Points on this clone: Its cognate antigen is unknown.

Sequencing input: memory CD4+ T cells from PBMCs. Regarding subset: CD45RA-negative fraction. The sequence was collected from a man aged 18 to 35 in good health. Some clones in this sample may be carry-over from other donors' samples. The gene calls are TRBV6-6 and TRBJ1-4, with D perhaps matching TRBD1 (6 bases). CDR3: CASSHYREANEKLFF. CDR3 coding DNA: TGTGCCAGCAGTCACTACAGGGAGGCTAATGAAAAACTGTTTTTT.